What follows are 28 T cell receptor beta chains derived from one specimen sequenced in a study of T-cell reconstitution after alpha-beta-depleted transplantation in children. Using unique molecular identifiers, the investigators prepared the TCRbeta library. A single record per CDR3 protein comes from TCRdb applying MiXCR to the PCR reads. The sample has hundreds of thousands of distinct CDR3 sequences; more than 20% are singletons. Specimen: PBMCs, collected before TCRalphabeta/CD19-depleted stem cell transplant. The source is a girl aged 2 to 10 with Fanconi anemia, due to receive a stem cell transplant.

This clonotype was picked up a small number of times. This rearrangement joins TRBV9 to TRBJ2-3, with D unclear. CDR3 length equals 16 residues. V was pared by 0 bases and J by 1 base, with 12 bases between. The germline V gene encodes CDR1 SGDLS and CDR2 YYNGEE. CDR3 residues: CASSVEVSPGTDTQYF. CDR3 nucleotide sequence: TGTGCCAGCAGCGTAGAAGTCAGTCCTGGCACAGATACGCAGTATTTT.

This chain uses TRBV6-5 with TRBJ2-2; D is perhaps TRBD2 (6 bases). Germline V gene sequence: CDR1 MNHEY, CDR2 SVGAGI. The CDR3 length is 17 residues. V gave up 0 bases and J gave up 2 bases, with 13 bases separating them. CDR3: CASSYSWGLTNTGELFF. The CDR3 DNA follows: TGTGCCAGCAGTTACTCGTGGGGACTTACCAACACCGGGGAGCTGTTTTTT.

This clonotype was picked up many times. The chain recombines TRBV6-5 with TRBJ2-3; D unclear. V was pared by 2 bases and J by 1 base, with 4 bases between. The CDR3 covers 13 residues. Per germline, CDR1 MNHEY and CDR2 SVGAGI. The DNA of the CDR3 is TGTGCCAGCAGTTACGGGGGCACAGATACGCAGTATTTT. This encodes CASSYGGTDTQYF.

The CDR3 DNA reads TGCGCCAGCAGCTTGCCAGCGGGGGGGCCCTACAATGAGCAGTTCTTC. Translation gives CASSLPAGGPYNEQFF. V is TRBV5-1 and J is TRBJ2-1, with 10 bases fitting TRBD2. V gave up 1 base and J gave up 2 bases; unmatched junction bases: 3. The germline CDR1 and CDR2 sequences are SGHRS and YFSETQ. The CDR3 covers 16 residues.

This clonotype occurred many times. The chain carries TRBV20-1 and TRBJ2-7, with 8 nucleotides matching TRBD2. Germline V lookup: CDR1 DFQATT, CDR2 SNEGSKA (reference sequence). Trimming removed 4 bases from V and 4 bases from J; junction bases left unmatched: 18. The CDR3 is 17 residues long. Written as DNA, the CDR3 is TGCAGTGCTACCGCCCTATTCGGGCGGGGGGACCGTTACGAGCAGTACTTC. Encoded protein: CSATALFGRGDRYEQYF.

On this clonotype: This may stem from a read error, because a much larger clone lies one nucleotide away. This chain joins TRBV5-5 and TRBJ2-1; D uncertain. Germline-derived CDR1 and CDR2 are SGHKS and YYEKEE (reference sequence). The CDR3 totals 15 residues. Trimming cost V 1 base and J 6 bases, with 14 bases left between them. The CDR3 here is CASSLHLHGGNEQFF. The DNA for the CDR3 is TGTGCCAGCAGCTTGCACTTACATGGTGGCAATGAGCAGTTCTTC. Full variable domain (remainder filled in from reference TRBV5-5 and TRBJ2-1): DAGVTQSPTHLIKTRGQQVTLRCSPISGHKSVSWYQQVLGQGPQFIFQYYEKEERGRGNFPDRFSARQFPNYSSELNVNALLLGDSALYLCASSLHLHGGNEQFFGPGTRLTVL.

This clonotype was found a few times. The genes are TRBV29-1 and TRBJ2-3; D gene unclear. The V end lost 4 bases, the J end lost 14 bases, and 13 bases lay between the germline ends. This CDR3 has 10 residues. The germline gives CDR1 SQVTM, CDR2 ANQGSEA. The chain's CDR3 is CSVGLQTRYF. In DNA, the CDR3 is TGCAGCGTTGGACTTCAAACACGGTATTTT.

This clonotype was found many times. The V gene is TRBV12-3 or TRBV12-4, the J gene TRBJ2-5; 8 bases fit TRBD2. This CDR3 is 19 amino acids long. V gave up 5 bases and J gave up 4 bases; unmatched junction bases: 21. Here the CDR3 DNA reads TGTGCCAGCAGTCGCGGACTATTAGGTCGTAGCGGGATTCTAGAGACCCAGTACTTC. Amino acid sequence: CASSRGLLGRSGILETQYF.

This clonotype was detected a few times. The genes are TRBV5-1 and TRBJ1-1; TRBD1 matches 10 bases. The CDR3 sequence is 16 residues long. Germline CDR1 reads SGHRS; CDR2 reads YFSETQ. V trimming: 2 bases; J trimming: 3 bases; junction bases outside the gene matches: 7. CDR3 loop: CASSFATGGSDTEAFF. CDR3 DNA sequence: TGCGCCAGCAGCTTCGCGACAGGGGGCTCGGACACTGAAGCTTTCTTT.

This clonotype was observed many times. The chain links TRBV12-3 or TRBV12-4 to TRBJ2-7, with a possible D match to TRBD1 (6 bases). V lost 3 bases, J lost 7 bases, and 16 bases lay in between. The CDR3 runs to 14 residues. The CDR3 nucleotides are TGTGCCAGCAGTTTGACGGACAGTTACTTTGAGCAGTACTTC. The encoded protein is CASSLTDSYFEQYF.

The chain couples TRBV29-1 to TRBJ1-3; 9 bases line up with TRBD1. This CDR3 comprises 14 residues. Losses at the gene ends were 6 bases for V and 2 bases for J; bases not matched to a gene: 5. The V gene's germline CDR1 is SQVTM and CDR2 ANQGSEA. CDR3 nucleotide sequence: TGCAGCGTCCAACAGGGGGCCGCTGGAAACACCATATATTTT. Its translation: CSVQQGAAGNTIYF.

The rearrangement links TRBV7-2 to TRBJ2-1; D is perhaps TRBD1 (5 bases). V was clipped by 0 bases and J by 12 bases, with 15 bases between them. From germline, CDR1 is SGHTA and CDR2 FQGNSA. The CDR3 is 14 residues long. CDR3 DNA: TGTGCCAGCAGCTTAGCGTGGGGCCCGGTGGGGCAGTTCTTC. This codes for CASSLAWGPVGQFF.

This clonotype has only a few counts. This chain uses TRBV6-5 with TRBJ2-1; no reliable D call. This CDR3 has 14 amino acids. V was trimmed by 1 base and J by 4 bases, leaving 8 bases between them. Per the germline V gene, CDR1 is MNHEY and CDR2 is SVGAGI. The CDR3: CASSYLSGYNEQFF. The CDR3 DNA sequence: TGTGCCAGCAGTTACTTGTCCGGGTACAATGAGCAGTTCTTC.

Many counts were recorded for this clonotype. The J gene is TRBJ1-3, the V gene TRBV5-1, with D uncertain. This CDR3 is 14 amino acids long. Per germline, CDR1 SGHRS and CDR2 YFSETQ. V lost 0 bases, J lost 0 bases, and 4 bases lay in between. The CDR3 spells CASSLGSSGNTIYF. CDR3 nucleotide sequence: TGCGCCAGCAGCTTGGGTAGCTCTGGAAACACCATATATTTT.

The chain uses TRBV7-2 and TRBJ1-2; D perhaps matches TRBD1 (5 bases). V was clipped by 7 bases and J by 3 bases, with 15 bases between them. The CDR3 covers 14 residues. Germline V gives CDR1 SGHTA, CDR2 FQGNSA. The CDR3 protein is CASIPNGADYGYTF. CDR3 bases: TGTGCCAGCATCCCGAACGGGGCAGACTATGGCTACACCTTC.

The chain links TRBV28 to TRBJ2-3; weak D call: TRBD1 (6 bases). V lost 5 bases to trimming and J lost 2 bases, with 17 bases between them. The CDR3 is 16 amino acids. Germline V gene data show CDR1 as MDHEN and CDR2 as SYDVKM. This CDR3 is CASSTPQGSPTDTQYF. The CDR3 nucleotides are TGTGCCAGCAGTACCCCACAGGGATCCCCCACAGATACGCAGTATTTT.

This clonotype was detected only once. The CDR3 region is CASSLIGTSSTDTQYF. The CDR3 DNA reads as TGTGCCAGCAGCTTAATTGGGACTAGTAGCACAGATACGCAGTATTTT. V is TRBV7-3 and J is TRBJ2-3; 8 bases match TRBD2. V lost 1 base to trimming and J lost 0 bases; unmatched junction nucleotides: 3. Germline V CDR1 and CDR2: SGHTA, FQGTGA. The CDR3 has 16 amino acids.

The genes are TRBV7-3 and TRBJ2-1; D may be TRBD2 (5 bases). V lost 1 base, J lost 8 bases, and 12 bases lay in between. This CDR3 is 14 amino acids long. Germline V gene sequence: CDR1 SGHTA, CDR2 FQGTGA. CDR3 in DNA: TGTGCCAGCAGCTTAATGGGAGAGGTCGATGAGCAGTTCTTC. It is translated as CASSLMGEVDEQFF.

This clonotype has only a few counts. The chain links TRBV18 to TRBJ2-7; no firm D call. Looked up from germline, CDR1 is KGHSH and CDR2 is LQKENI. The CDR3 runs to 12 residues. V lost 2 bases, J lost 2 bases, and 4 bases lay in between. CDR3 in DNA: TGTGCCAGCTCACCATGGCCCTACGAGCAGTACTTC. It codes for CASSPWPYEQYF.

This clonotype was detected only a few times. The chain links TRBV6-4 to TRBJ1-2; no reliable D call. This CDR3 is 12 amino acids long. The germline V and J ends were trimmed by 4 bases and 9 bases, with 12 bases remaining between them. Germline loops: CDR1 MRHNA, CDR2 SNTAGT. The CDR3 sequence is CASSVGDFSYTF. DNA for the CDR3: TGTGCCAGCAGTGTAGGTGACTTCAGCTACACCTTC.

In this sample, this clonotype turned up a few times. CDR3 coding DNA: TGTGCCAGCAGTCCTGCGATGATCTCTGGAAACACCATATATTTT. Its protein is CASSPAMISGNTIYF. This chain joins TRBV28 and TRBJ1-3, with D hard to call. Trimming removed 5 bases from V and 0 bases from J, with 11 bases in between. CDR3 length: 15 residues. Germline CDR1 reads MDHEN; CDR2 reads SYDVKM.

The table lists this clonotype with a few counts. The chain recombines TRBV20-1 with TRBJ2-7; D perhaps matches TRBD2 (7 bases). Germline V gene sequence: CDR1 DFQATT, CDR2 SNEGSKA (reference sequence). Trimming removed 5 bases at V and 4 bases at J, with 21 bases between. This CDR3 comprises 15 residues. The CDR3 region is CSAQTLVAGAYEQYF. The CDR3 DNA sequence: TGCAGTGCTCAGACCCTCGTGGCGGGGGCTTACGAGCAGTACTTC.

This clonotype has only a few counts. The chain combines TRBV20-1 with TRBJ2-1; 9 bases are shared with TRBD2. CDR1 and CDR2 (germline): DFQATT, SNEGSKA (reference sequence). The CDR3 runs 13 residues. Trimming at V came to 3 bases and at J to 10 bases, leaving 7 bases not matched to a gene. This CDR3 is CSARGGGAGEQFF. The CDR3, as DNA: TGCAGTGCTAGGGGCGGGGGGGCCGGAGAGCAGTTCTTC.

This clonotype was counted at least ten times. This chain joins TRBV5-6 and TRBJ2-7, with 11 bases lining up with TRBD2. V lost 4 bases to trimming and J lost 2 bases; unmatched junction nucleotides: 2. The CDR3 extends over 14 amino acids. Germline values: CDR1 SGHDT, CDR2 YYEEEE. CDR3 coding DNA: TGTGCCAGCAGCCATAGCGGGGGGGCCTACGAGCAGTACTTC. It is translated as CASSHSGGAYEQYF.

In its sample, this clonotype was seen many times. The rearrangement uses TRBV6-5 and TRBJ1-2; weak D call: TRBD1 (6 bases). V was trimmed by 2 bases and J by 5 bases, leaving 9 bases between them. This CDR3 comprises 13 residues. Germline V CDR1 and CDR2: MNHEY, SVGAGI. The CDR3 region has the DNA TGTGCCAGCAGTTACGACAGGTTTTATGGCTACACCTTC. Its protein product is CASSYDRFYGYTF.

This clonotype showed up just a few times. As DNA, the CDR3 is TGCGCCAGCAGCTTGTTAGCGGATACCTACGAGCAGTACTTC. Protein: CASSLLADTYEQYF. The V and J genes are TRBV5-1 and TRBJ2-7; maybe TRBD2 (6 bases). V lost 1 base and J lost 2, with 10 bases in between. Germline-derived CDR1 and CDR2 are SGHRS and YFSETQ. The CDR3 sequence is 14 residues long.

This clonotype was picked up many times. The rearrangement links TRBV24-1 to TRBJ2-4; D is possibly TRBD1 (5 bases). Germline-derived CDR1 and CDR2 are KGHDR and SFDVKD. V lost 4 bases, J lost 0 bases, and 9 bases lay in between. The CDR3 contains 15 residues. CDR3 sequence: CATSDPGLAKNIQYF. The CDR3 DNA sequence: TGTGCCACCAGTGACCCAGGGTTAGCCAAAAACATTCAGTACTTC.

The chain recombines TRBV4-2 with TRBJ2-2; TRBD2 matches 10 bases. Germline trimming cut 0 bases from V and 4 bases from J; bases unmatched to any gene: 8. The length of the CDR3 is 18 residues. CDR1 LGHNA and CDR2 YNFKEQ come from the germline V gene. The DNA of the CDR3 is TGTGCCAGCAGCCAAGAGCTTGAGCGGGAGGGCCGCACCGGGGAGCTGTTTTTT. This translates into CASSQELEREGRTGELFF.